The rows below give T cell receptor beta chains drawn from one sample of a study of radiation and T cells in renal cell carcinoma. Sequencing used immunoSEQ multiplex PCR; TCRdb keeps in-frame clones, though not all of them. The sample includes under 30,000 clones, nearly 55% seen only once; the top ten take less than 25%. The material sequenced was tumor tissue, taken from a patient whose treatment was nephrectomy without radiotherapy. The source of these receptors is a human donor with renal cell carcinoma. Both conserved end residues are part of each CDR3. Fields, in order: D gene, V gene, clone size, J gene, CDR3 DNA, CDR3 protein. The D gene is left open where the match is weak. A row's size may be missing; if present it is once, few, many or a size class.

d_gene: TRBD1
v_gene: TRBV29-1
abundance: .
j_gene: TRBJ1-2
CDR3nt: TGCAGCGTTGAAACTACAGGGGGCGGCTATGGCTACACCTTC
CDR3aa: CSVETTGGGYGYTF

d_gene: TRBD1
v_gene: TRBV27
abundance: .
j_gene: TRBJ1-2
CDR3nt: TGTGCCAGCAGTTTTTCCGGGACAGGGGTCTATGGCTACACCTTC
CDR3aa: CASSFSGTGVYGYTF

d_gene: .
v_gene: TRBV6-6
abundance: .
j_gene: TRBJ1-6
CDR3nt: TGTGCCAGCAGCTCCGGAGGGTTGGGTTCACCCCTCCACTTT
CDR3aa: CASSSGGLGSPLHF

d_gene: .
v_gene: TRBV4-3
abundance: medium-sized
j_gene: TRBJ2-1
CDR3nt: TGCGCCAGCAGCCGGACACCGGTGGGGAGCTCCTACAATGAGCAGTTCTTC
CDR3aa: CASSRTPVGSSYNEQFF

d_gene: .
v_gene: TRBV5-1
abundance: .
j_gene: TRBJ2-7
CDR3nt: TGCGCCAGCAGCTTGGGGCAGGGTAACTACGAGCAGTACTTC
CDR3aa: CASSLGQGNYEQYF

d_gene: .
v_gene: TRBV5-1
abundance: .
j_gene: TRBJ1-2
CDR3nt: TGCGCCAGCAGCTTGGTTAGCGGGGGCGGGAACAGTGGCTACACCTTC
CDR3aa: CASSLVSGGGNSGYTF

d_gene: .
v_gene: TRBV11-2
abundance: .
j_gene: TRBJ1-1
CDR3nt: TGTGCCAGCAGCCAGGTACGCGGAAAAGCTTTCTTT
CDR3aa: CASSQVRGKAFF

d_gene: .
v_gene: TRBV7-6
abundance: .
j_gene: TRBJ2-7
CDR3nt: TGTGCCAGCAGCCCTGATGATCGCGGTTACGAGCAGTACTTC
CDR3aa: CASSPDDRGYEQYF

d_gene: .
v_gene: TRBV19
abundance: .
j_gene: TRBJ1-2
CDR3nt: TGTGCCAGTAGTATCGCCGGACGGACCTATGGCTACACCTTC
CDR3aa: CASSIAGRTYGYTF

d_gene: .
v_gene: TRBV25-1
abundance: .
j_gene: TRBJ1-2
CDR3nt: TGTGCCAGCACGGGGGGGGTCCACTACACCTTC
CDR3aa: CASTGGVHYTF

d_gene: TRBD2
v_gene: TRBV7-9
abundance: .
j_gene: TRBJ2-3
CDR3nt: TGTGCCAGCAGCTTAACTGGACTAGCTCCGACAGATACGCAGTATTTT
CDR3aa: CASSLTGLAPTDTQYF

d_gene: .
v_gene: TRBV2
abundance: .
j_gene: TRBJ1-5
CDR3nt: TGTGCCAGCAGTGTAAGGACGGACGGCAGTCAGCCCCAGCATTTT
CDR3aa: CASSVRTDGSQPQHF

d_gene: TRBD1
v_gene: TRBV7-8
abundance: .
j_gene: TRBJ2-7
CDR3nt: TGTGCCAGCAGCTTAGGGACAGGCAGCTCCTACGAGCAGTACTTC
CDR3aa: CASSLGTGSSYEQYF

d_gene: .
v_gene: TRBV7-2
abundance: .
j_gene: TRBJ2-7
CDR3nt: TGTGCCAGCACCCCTCTCGGGGGCAGGAGCTCCTACGAGCAGTACTTC
CDR3aa: CASTPLGGRSSYEQYF

d_gene: .
v_gene: TRBV6-1
abundance: .
j_gene: TRBJ2-5
CDR3nt: TGTGCCAGCAGTGAAGGGGGGTCGGGTTACGAGACCCAGTACTTC
CDR3aa: CASSEGGSGYETQYF

d_gene: .
v_gene: TRBV5-4
abundance: .
j_gene: TRBJ1-1
CDR3nt: TGTGCCAGCAGCCCCCTCCCGACAGGGAACACTGAAGCTTTCTTT
CDR3aa: CASSPLPTGNTEAFF